Below are 14 T cell receptor beta chains sequenced from a single sample in a study of regulatory T cells in long-lasting Graves disease. Arm-PCR of CDR3 regions and iRepertoire HTBI primers were used to build TCR beta libraries. TCRdb re-analysed the multiplex PCR reads in MiXCR, keeping a single row per CDR3 protein. The sample records 600,000 to 850,000 distinct CDR3 sequences, 25% to 30% being singletons. Documented time point: persistent/refractory GD, antithyroid drugs over 5 years with positive TRAb. Researchers made the TCR library from RNA that was extracted from PBMCs. Sequencing used peripheral blood mononuclear cells (PBMCs), obtained when the disease was refractory, from a patient treated with antithyroid drugs. These receptors all stem from a female donor with Graves disease.

The chain employs TRBV6-2 or TRBV6-3 and TRBJ1-2; TRBD1 might be the D (5 bases). CDR1 is MNHEY and CDR2 is SVGEGT in the germline V gene. This CDR3 is built from 13 residues. Trimming removed 10 bases at V and 4 bases at J, with 16 bases between. CDR3 in DNA: TGTGCCATCAAGGGACTTTTGGCCTATGGCTACACCTTC. Amino acids: CAIKGLLAYGYTF.

V gene TRBV20-1 combines with J gene TRBJ1-5; the D is unclear. The CDR3 loop spans 15 amino acids. The V gene's germline CDR1 is DFQATT and CDR2 SNEGSKA (reference sequence). V gave up 3 bases and J gave up 0 bases, with 12 bases separating them. The CDR3 nucleotides read TGCAGTGCTAGCCGCGGACTGTCTAGCAATCAGCCCCAGCATTTT. Protein: CSASRGLSSNQPQHF.

This clonotype has a count of ten or more. This chain links TRBV7-3 with TRBJ1-1; D is perhaps TRBD1 (5 bases). V gave up 5 bases and J gave up 3 bases, with 10 bases separating them. Per germline, CDR1 SGHTA and CDR2 FQGTGA. The CDR3 runs 13 residues. The CDR3 region has the DNA TGTGCCAGCAGCCTACAGGTGTACACTGAAGCTTTCTTT. Translated, it gives CASSLQVYTEAFF.

This clonotype has at least ten counts. The chain joins TRBV15 to TRBJ1-2; 11 bases align to TRBD1. There are 16 residues in the CDR3. The J segment lost 6 bases and the V segment lost 1 base, leaving 7 bases of the junction unmatched. Germline V gene data show CDR1 as LNHNV and CDR2 as YYDKDF (reference sequence). The CDR3: CATSRALGQGENGYTF. The CDR3 DNA reads TGTGCCACCAGCAGAGCCTTGGGACAGGGGGAGAATGGCTACACCTTC.

Ten or more counts support this clonotype. The chain joins TRBV6-2 or TRBV6-3 to TRBJ2-2; D unresolved. The CDR3 is 13 amino acids. Trimming cost V 0 bases and J 5 bases, with 4 bases left between them. Germline V gives CDR1 MNHEY, CDR2 SVGEGT. The CDR3 spells CASSYSVTGELFF. CDR3 nucleotide sequence: TGTGCCAGCAGTTACTCGGTTACCGGGGAGCTGTTTTTT.

The CDR3 DNA is TGTGCCAGCAGCCAAGAAGCCTCGGACGAGCAGTACTTC. As protein: CASSQEASDEQYF. The rearrangement uses TRBV3-1 and TRBJ2-7, with no clear D. The V and J ends lost 0 bases and 5 bases respectively, with 8 bases between them. The CDR3 covers 13 residues. Germline CDR1 is LGHDT and CDR2 is YNNKEL (reference sequence).

This clonotype has a handful of counts. The chain recombines TRBV6-5 with TRBJ2-2; D remains ambiguous. The germline V gene has CDR1 MNHEY and CDR2 SVGAGI. This CDR3 contains 15 residues. Trimming left V 4 bases short and J 5 bases short, with 14 bases between. CDR3 coding DNA: TGTGCCAGCAGTTCTCCACGGACCCCGACCGGGGAGCTGTTTTTT. Its translation is CASSSPRTPTGELFF.

This rearrangement joins TRBV7-3 to TRBJ1-1, with 8 positions matching TRBD1. The CDR3 is made up of 15 amino acids. Trimming cost V 6 bases and J 5 bases; bases outside gene matches: 11. Germline CDR1 reads SGHTA; CDR2 reads FQGTGA. The CDR3 loop reads CASSPRTGLITEAFF. CDR3 DNA: TGTGCCAGCAGTCCTAGGACAGGGCTGATTACTGAAGCTTTCTTT.

The rearrangement uses TRBV18 and TRBJ1-5; D might be TRBD1 (5 bases). CDR3 size: 15 residues. Germline values: CDR1 KGHSH, CDR2 LQKENI. Trimming cost V 2 bases and J 1 base, with 9 bases left between them. Here the CDR3 reads CASSPTRQSNQPQHF. The CDR3 nucleotides read TGTGCCAGCTCACCAACACGACAGAGCAATCAGCCCCAGCATTTT.

The chain combines TRBV29-1 with TRBJ1-5, with D unclear. The length of the CDR3 is 13 residues. Germline V gene sequence: CDR1 SQVTM, CDR2 ANQGSEA. V was pared by 4 bases and J by 2 bases, with 9 bases between. The CDR3 sequence is CSVGGAGNQPQHF. CDR3 bases: TGCAGCGTTGGGGGAGCCGGCAATCAGCCCCAGCATTTT. Full variable domain (missing parts from reference TRBV29-1 and TRBJ1-5): SAVISQKPSRDICQRGTSLTIQCQVDSQVTMMFWYRQQPGQSLTLIATANQGSEATYESGFVIDKFPISRPNLTFSTLTVSNMSPEDSSIYLCSVGGAGNQPQHFGDGTRLSIL.

This chain joins TRBV20-1 and TRBJ1-6, with D uncertain. In germline, CDR1 is DFQATT, CDR2 SNEGSKA (reference sequence). The CDR3 spans 13 residues. Trimming stripped 7 bases from V and 10 bases from J, with 17 bases between. This CDR3 is CSVQTTDVSPLHF. DNA of the CDR3: TGCAGTGTTCAGACTACAGACGTATCACCCCTCCACTTT.

This clonotype was counted only a few times. The rearrangement links TRBV27 to TRBJ1-2; 8 bases are a match to TRBD1. Germline CDR1 and CDR2: MNHEY and SMNVEV (reference sequence). Germline trimming cut 5 bases from V and 4 bases from J; bases unmatched to any gene: 15. CDR3 length: 17 residues. DNA for the CDR3: TGTGCCAGCAGTCCCTTTTTTGGACAGGGAGATTCCTATGGCTACACCTTC. It translates to CASSPFFGQGDSYGYTF.

In nucleotides, the CDR3 is TGTGCCAGCAGTTCCTCTGCAGCTTCTGGAAACACCATATATTTT. This encodes CASSSSAASGNTIYF. The V call is TRBV27, the J call TRBJ1-3; D gene uncertain. With 4 bases removed from V and 1 base from J, the gap between germline ends came to 11 bases. Germline lookup yields CDR1 MNHEY and CDR2 SMNVEV (reference sequence). The CDR3 has 15 amino acids.

This clonotype has a handful of counts. This chain connects TRBV20-1 to TRBJ2-7; D uncertain. This CDR3 has 12 amino acids. Germline lookup yields CDR1 DFQATT and CDR2 SNEGSKA (reference sequence). Trimming removed 0 bases at V and 5 bases at J, with 8 bases between. CDR3 coding DNA: TGCAGTGCTAGAGATCTTGTCCACGAGCAGTACTTC. Translating gives CSARDLVHEQYF.